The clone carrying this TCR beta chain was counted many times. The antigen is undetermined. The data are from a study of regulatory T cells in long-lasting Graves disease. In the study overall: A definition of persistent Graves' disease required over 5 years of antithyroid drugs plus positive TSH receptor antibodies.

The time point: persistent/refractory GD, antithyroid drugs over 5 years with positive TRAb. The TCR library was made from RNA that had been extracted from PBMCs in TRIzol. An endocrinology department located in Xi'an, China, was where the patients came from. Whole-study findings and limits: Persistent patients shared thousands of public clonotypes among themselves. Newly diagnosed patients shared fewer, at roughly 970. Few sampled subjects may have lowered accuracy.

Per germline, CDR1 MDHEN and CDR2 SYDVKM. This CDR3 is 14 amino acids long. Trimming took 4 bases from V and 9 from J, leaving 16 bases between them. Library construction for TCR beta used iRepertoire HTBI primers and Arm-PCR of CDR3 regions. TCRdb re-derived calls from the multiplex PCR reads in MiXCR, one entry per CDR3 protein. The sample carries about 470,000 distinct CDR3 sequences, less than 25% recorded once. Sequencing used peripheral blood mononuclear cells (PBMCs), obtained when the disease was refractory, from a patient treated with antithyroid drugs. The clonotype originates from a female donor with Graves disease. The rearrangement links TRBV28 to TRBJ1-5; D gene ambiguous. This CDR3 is CASSSMILVGPQHF. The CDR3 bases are TGTGCCAGCAGTTCCATGATCTTGGTTGGGCCCCAGCATTTT.